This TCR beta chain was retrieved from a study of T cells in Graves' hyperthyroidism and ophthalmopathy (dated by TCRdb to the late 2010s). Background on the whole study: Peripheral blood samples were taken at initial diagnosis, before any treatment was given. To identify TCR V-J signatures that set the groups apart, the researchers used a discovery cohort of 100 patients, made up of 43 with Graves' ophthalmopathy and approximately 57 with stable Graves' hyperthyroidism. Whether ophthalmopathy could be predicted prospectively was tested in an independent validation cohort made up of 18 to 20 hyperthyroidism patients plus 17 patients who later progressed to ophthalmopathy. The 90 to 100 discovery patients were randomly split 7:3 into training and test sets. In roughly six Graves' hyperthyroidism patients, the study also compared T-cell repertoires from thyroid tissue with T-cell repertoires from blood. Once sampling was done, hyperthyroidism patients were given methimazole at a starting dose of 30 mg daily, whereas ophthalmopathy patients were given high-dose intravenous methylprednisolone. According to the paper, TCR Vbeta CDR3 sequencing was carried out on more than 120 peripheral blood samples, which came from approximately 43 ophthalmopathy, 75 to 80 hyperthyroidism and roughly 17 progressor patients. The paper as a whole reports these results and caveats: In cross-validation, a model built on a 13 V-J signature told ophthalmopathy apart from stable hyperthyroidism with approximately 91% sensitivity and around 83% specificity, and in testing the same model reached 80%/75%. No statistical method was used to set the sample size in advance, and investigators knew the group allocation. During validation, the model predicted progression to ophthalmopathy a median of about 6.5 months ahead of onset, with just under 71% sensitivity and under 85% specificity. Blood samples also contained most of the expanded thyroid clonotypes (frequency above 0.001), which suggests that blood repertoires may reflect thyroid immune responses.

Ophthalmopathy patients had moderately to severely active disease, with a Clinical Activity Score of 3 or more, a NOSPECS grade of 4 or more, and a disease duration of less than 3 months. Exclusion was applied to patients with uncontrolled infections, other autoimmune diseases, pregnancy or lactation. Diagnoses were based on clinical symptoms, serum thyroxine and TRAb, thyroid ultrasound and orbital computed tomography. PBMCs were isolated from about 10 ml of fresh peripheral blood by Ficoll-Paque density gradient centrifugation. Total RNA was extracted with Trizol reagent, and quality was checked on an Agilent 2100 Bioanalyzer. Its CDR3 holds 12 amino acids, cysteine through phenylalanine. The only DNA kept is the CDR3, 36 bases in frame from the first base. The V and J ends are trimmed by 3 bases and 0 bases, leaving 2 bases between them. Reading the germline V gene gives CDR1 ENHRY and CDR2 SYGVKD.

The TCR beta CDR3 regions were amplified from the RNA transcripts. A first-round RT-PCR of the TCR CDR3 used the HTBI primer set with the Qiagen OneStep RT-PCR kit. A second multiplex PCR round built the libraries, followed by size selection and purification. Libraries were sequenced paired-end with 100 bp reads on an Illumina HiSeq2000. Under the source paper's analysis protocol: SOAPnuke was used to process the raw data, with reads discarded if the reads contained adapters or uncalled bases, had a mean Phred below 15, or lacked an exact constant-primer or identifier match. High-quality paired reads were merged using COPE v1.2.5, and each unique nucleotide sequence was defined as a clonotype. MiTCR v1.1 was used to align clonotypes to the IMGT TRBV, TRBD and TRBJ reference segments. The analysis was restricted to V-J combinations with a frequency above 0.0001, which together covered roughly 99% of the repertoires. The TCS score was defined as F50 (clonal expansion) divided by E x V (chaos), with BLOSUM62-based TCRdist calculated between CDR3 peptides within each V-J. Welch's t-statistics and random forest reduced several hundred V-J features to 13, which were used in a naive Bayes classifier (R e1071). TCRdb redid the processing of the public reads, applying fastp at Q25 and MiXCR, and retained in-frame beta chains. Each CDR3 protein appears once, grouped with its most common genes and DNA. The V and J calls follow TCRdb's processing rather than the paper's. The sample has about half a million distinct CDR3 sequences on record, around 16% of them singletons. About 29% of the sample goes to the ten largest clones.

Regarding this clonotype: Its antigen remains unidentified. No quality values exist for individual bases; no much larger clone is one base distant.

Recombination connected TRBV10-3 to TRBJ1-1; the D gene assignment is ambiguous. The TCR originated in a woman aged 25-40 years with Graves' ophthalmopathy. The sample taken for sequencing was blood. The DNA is TGTGCCATCAGTGAAATGAACACTGAAGCTTTCTTT. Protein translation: CAISEMNTEAFF.